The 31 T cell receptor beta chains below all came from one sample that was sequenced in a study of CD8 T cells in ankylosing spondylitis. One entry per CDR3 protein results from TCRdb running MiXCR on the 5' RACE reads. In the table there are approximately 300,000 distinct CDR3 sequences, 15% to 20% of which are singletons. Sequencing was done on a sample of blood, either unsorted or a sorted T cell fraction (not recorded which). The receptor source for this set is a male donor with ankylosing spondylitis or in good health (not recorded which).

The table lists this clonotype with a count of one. DNA of the CDR3: TGTGCCAGCAGGTCACTAGCGGGGGGTGGCGGGGAGCTGTTTTTT. Protein product: CASRSLAGGGGELFF. The J gene is TRBJ2-2, the V gene TRBV2; 12 bases agree with TRBD2. The CDR3 runs 15 residues. From germline, CDR1 is SNHLY and CDR2 FYNNEI. Trimming at V came to 6 bases and at J to 7 bases, leaving 6 bases not matched to a gene.

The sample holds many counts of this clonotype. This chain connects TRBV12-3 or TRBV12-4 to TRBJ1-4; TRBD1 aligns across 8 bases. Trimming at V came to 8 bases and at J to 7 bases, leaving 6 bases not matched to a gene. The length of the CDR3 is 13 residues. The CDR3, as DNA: TGTGCCAGCTCGGACAGGGCGTTTGAAAAACTGTTTTTT. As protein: CASSDRAFEKLFF.

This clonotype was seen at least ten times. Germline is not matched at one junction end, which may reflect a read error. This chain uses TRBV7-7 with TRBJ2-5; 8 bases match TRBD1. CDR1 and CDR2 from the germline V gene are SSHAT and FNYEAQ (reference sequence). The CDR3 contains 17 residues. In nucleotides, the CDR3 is TGTGCTAGCAGCTTAGGACAGGGTACCTCCCTGTTGGAGACCCAGTACTTC. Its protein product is CASSLGQGTSLLETQYF.

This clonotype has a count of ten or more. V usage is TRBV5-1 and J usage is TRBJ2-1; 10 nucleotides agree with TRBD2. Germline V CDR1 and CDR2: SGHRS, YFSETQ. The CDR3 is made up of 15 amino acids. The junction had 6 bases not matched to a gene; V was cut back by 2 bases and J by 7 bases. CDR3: CASSFVAGGGNEQFF. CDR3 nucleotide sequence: TGCGCCAGCAGCTTTGTAGCGGGGGGAGGGAATGAGCAGTTCTTC. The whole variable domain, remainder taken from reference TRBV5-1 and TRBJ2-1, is KAGVTQTPRYLIKTRGQQVTLSCSPISGHRSVSWYQQTPGQGLQFLFEYFSETQRNKGNFPGRFSGRQFSNSRSEMNVSTLELGDSALYLCASSFVAGGGNEQFFGPGTRLTVL.

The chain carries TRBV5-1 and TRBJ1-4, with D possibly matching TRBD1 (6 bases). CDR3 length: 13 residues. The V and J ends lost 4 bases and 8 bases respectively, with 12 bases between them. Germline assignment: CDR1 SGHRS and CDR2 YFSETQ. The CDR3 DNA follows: TGCGCCAGCAGCATCGGACAGTCCGAAAAACTGTTTTTT. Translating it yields CASSIGQSEKLFF.

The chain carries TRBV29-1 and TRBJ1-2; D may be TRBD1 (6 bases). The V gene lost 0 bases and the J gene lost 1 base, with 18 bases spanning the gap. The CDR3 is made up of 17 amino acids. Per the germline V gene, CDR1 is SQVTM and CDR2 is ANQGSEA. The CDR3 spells CSVEDWEGRGVNYGYTF. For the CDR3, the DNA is TGCAGCGTTGAAGATTGGGAGGGCAGGGGTGTTAACTATGGCTACACCTTC.

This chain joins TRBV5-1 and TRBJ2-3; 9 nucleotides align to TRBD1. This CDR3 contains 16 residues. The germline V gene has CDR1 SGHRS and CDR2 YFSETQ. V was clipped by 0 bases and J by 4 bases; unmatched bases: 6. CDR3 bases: TGCGCCAGCAGCTTGGAAACAGGGGGCTTCGCAGATACGCAGTATTTT. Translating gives CASSLETGGFADTQYF. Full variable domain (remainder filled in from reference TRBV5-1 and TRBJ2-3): KAGVTQTPRYLIKTRGQQVTLSCSPISGHRSVSWYQQTPGQGLQFLFEYFSETQRNKGNFPGRFSGRQFSNSRSEMNVSTLELGDSALYLCASSLETGGFADTQYFGPGTRLTVL.

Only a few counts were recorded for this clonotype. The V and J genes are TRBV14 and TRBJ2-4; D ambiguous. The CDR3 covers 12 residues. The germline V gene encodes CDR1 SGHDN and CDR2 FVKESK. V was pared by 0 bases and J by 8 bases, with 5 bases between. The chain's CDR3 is CASSQDRYIQYF. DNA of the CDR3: TGTGCCAGCAGCCAAGATCGGTACATTCAGTACTTC. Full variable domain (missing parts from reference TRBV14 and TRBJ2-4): EAGVTQFPSHSVIEKGQTVTLRCDPISGHDNLYWYRRVMGKEIKFLLHFVKESKQDESGMPNNRFLAERTGGTYSTLKVQPAELEDSGVYFCASSQDRYIQYFGAGTRLSVL.

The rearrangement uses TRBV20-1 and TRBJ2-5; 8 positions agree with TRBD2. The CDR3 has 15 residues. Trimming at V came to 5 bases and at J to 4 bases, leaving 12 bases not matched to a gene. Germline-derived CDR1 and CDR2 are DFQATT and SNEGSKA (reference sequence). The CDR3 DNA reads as TGCAGTGCTCATTCGGGGACTAGAGAGGGAGAGACCCAGTACTTC. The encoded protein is CSAHSGTREGETQYF.

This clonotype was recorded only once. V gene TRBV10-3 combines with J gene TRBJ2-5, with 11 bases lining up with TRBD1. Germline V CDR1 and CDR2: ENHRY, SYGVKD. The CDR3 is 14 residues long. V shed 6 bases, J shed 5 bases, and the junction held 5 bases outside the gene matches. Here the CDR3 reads CAISRTGGRETQYF. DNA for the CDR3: TGTGCCATCAGCAGGACAGGGGGCCGGGAGACCCAGTACTTC.

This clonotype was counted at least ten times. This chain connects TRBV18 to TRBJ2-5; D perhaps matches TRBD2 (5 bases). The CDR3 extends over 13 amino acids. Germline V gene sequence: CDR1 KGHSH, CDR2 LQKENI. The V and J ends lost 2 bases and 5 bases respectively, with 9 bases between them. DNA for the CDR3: TGTGCCAGCTCACCAGGACTGGAGGAGACCCAGTACTTC. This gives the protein CASSPGLEETQYF. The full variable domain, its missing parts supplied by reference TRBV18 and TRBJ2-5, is NAGVMQNPRHLVRRRGQEARLRCSPMKGHSHVYWYRQLPEEGLKFMVYLQKENIIDESGMPKERFSAEFPKEGPSILRIQQVVRGDSAAYFCASSPGLEETQYFGPGTRLLVL.

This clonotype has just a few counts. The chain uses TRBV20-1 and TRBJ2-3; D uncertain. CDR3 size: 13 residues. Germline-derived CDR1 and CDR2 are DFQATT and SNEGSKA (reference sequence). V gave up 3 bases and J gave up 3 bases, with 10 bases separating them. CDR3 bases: TGCAGTGCTAGGGCTCCTGCTACAGATACGCAGTATTTT. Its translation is CSARAPATDTQYF.

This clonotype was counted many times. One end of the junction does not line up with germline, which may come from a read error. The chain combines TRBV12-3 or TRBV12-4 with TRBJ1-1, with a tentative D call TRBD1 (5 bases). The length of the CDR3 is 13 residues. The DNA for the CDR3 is TGCGCCAGCAGCTTGGGGGGAACCACTGAAGCTTTCTTT. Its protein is CASSLGGTTEAFF.

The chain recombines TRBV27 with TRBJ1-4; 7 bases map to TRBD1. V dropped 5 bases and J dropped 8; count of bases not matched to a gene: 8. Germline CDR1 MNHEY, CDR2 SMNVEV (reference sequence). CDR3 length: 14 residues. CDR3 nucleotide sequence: TGTGCCAGCAGTAAAGACAGGGCTTACGAAAAACTGTTTTTT. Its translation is CASSKDRAYEKLFF.

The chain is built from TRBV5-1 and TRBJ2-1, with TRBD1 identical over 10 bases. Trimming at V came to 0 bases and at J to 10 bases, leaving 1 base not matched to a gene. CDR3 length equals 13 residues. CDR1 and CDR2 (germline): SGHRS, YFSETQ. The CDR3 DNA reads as TGCGCCAGCAGCTTGGAGGGACAGGGGGAGCAGTTCTTC. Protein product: CASSLEGQGEQFF.

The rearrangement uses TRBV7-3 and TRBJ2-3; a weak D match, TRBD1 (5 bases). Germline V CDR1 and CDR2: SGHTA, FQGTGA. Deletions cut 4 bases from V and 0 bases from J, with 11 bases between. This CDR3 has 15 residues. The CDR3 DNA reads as TGTGCCAGCAGCTCCTCGACAGTTAGCACAGATACGCAGTATTTT. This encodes CASSSSTVSTDTQYF.

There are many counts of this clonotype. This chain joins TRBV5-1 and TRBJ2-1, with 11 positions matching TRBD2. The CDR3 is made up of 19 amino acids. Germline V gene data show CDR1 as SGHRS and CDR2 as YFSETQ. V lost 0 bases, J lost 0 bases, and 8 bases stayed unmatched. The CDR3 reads CASSLALAGATSSYNEQFF. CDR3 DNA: TGCGCCAGCAGCTTGGCACTAGCGGGGGCCACCAGCTCCTACAATGAGCAGTTCTTC. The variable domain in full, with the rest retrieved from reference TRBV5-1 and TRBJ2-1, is KAGVTQTPRYLIKTRGQQVTLSCSPISGHRSVSWYQQTPGQGLQFLFEYFSETQRNKGNFPGRFSGRQFSNSRSEMNVSTLELGDSALYLCASSLALAGATSSYNEQFFGPGTRLTVL.

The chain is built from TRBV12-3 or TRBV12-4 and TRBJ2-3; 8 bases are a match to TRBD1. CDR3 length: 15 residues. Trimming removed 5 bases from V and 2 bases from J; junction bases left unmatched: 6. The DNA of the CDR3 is TGTGCCAGCAGTCCCCGACAGGGGAACACAGATACGCAGTATTTT. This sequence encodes CASSPRQGNTDTQYF.

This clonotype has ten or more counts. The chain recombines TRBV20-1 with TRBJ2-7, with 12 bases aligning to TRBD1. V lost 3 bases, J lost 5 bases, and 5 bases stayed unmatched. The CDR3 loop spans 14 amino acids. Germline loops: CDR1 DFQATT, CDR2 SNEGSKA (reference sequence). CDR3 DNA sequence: TGCAGTGCTAGGCCCGGGACAGGGGGCCACGAGCAGTACGTC. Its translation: CSARPGTGGHEQYV.

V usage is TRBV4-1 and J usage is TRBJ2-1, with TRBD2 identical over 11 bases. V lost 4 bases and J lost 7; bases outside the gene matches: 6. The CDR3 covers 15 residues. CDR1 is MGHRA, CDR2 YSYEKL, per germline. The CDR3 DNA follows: TGCGCCAGCAGCCCCCGTTGGACTAGCGGGAATGAGCAGTTCTTC. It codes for CASSPRWTSGNEQFF.

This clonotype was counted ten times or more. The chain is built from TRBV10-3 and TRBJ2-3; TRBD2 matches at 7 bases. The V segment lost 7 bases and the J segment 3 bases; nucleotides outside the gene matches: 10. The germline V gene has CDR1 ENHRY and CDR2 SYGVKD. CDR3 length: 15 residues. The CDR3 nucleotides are TGTGCCATCACCCCGGCGGGAGCCGGGACAGATACGCAGTATTTT. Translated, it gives CAITPAGAGTDTQYF.

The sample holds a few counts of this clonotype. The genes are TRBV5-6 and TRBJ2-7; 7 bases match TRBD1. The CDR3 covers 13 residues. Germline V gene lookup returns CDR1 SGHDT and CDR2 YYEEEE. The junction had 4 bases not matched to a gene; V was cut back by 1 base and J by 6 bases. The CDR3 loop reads CASSLSAGGEQYV. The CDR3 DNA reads TGTGCCAGCAGCTTGTCCGCAGGGGGCGAGCAGTACGTC.

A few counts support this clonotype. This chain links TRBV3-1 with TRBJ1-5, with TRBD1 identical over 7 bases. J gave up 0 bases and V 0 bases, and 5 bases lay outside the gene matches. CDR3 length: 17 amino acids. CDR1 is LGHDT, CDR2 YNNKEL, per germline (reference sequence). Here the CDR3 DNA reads TGTGCCAGCAGCCAAGACAGGGGGTCCTATAGCAATCAGCCCCAGCATTTT. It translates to CASSQDRGSYSNQPQHF.

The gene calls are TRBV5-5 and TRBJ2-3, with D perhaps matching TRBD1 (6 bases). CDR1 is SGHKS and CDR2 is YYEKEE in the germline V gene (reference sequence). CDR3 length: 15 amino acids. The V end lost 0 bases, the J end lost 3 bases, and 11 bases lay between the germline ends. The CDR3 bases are TGTGCCAGCAGCTTGGTACAGGGCCCGACAGATACGCAGTATTTT. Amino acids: CASSLVQGPTDTQYF.

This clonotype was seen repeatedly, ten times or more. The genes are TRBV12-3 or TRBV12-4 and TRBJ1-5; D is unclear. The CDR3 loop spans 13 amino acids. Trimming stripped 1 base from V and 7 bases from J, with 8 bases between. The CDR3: CASSLGPGQPQHF. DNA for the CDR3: TGTGCCAGCAGTTTAGGCCCCGGGCAGCCCCAGCATTTT.

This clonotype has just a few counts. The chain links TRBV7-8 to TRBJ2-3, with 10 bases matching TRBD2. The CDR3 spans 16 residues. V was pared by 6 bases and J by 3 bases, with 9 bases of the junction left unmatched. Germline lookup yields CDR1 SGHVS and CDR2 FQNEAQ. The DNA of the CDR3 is TGTGCCAGCAGGAAAGCGGGGGGGCCGAATACAGATACGCAGTATTTT. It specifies CASRKAGGPNTDTQYF.

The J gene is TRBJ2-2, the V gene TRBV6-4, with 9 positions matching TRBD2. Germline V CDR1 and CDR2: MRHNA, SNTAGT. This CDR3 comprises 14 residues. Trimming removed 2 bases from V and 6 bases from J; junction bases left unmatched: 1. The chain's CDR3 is CASSDTSGSGELFF. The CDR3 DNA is TGTGCCAGCAGTGACACTAGCGGGTCCGGGGAGCTGTTTTTT.

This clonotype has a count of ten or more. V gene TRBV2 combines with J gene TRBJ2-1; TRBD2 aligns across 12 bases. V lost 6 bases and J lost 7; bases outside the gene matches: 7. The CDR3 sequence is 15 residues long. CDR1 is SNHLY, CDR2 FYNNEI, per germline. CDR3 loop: CASRYTSGGKNEQFF. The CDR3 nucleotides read TGTGCCAGCAGGTATACTAGCGGGGGGAAGAATGAGCAGTTCTTC.

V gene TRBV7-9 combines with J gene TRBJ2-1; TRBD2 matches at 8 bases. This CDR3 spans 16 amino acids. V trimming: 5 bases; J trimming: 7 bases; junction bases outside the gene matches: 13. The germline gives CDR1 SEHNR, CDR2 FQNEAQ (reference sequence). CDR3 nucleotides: TGTGCCAGCAGCCCACCGTTGATAGCGGGAAGGAATGAGCAGTTCTTC. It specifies CASSPPLIAGRNEQFF.

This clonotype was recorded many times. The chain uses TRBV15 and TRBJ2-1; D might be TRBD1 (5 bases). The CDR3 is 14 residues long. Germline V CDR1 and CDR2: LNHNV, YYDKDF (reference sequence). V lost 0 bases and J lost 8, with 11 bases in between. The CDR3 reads CATSRDLWGDEQFF. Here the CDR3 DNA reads TGTGCCACCAGCAGAGATCTATGGGGCGATGAGCAGTTCTTC.

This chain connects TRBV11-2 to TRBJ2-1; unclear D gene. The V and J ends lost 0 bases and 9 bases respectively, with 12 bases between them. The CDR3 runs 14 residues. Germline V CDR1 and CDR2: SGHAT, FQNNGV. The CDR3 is CASSLDRAYGEQFF. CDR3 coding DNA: TGTGCCAGCAGCTTAGACAGAGCTTACGGTGAGCAGTTCTTC.